Following are 8 T cell receptor beta chains from one sample sequenced in a study of identical twins. From the 5' RACE reads, TCRdb called clonotypes with MiXCR, one entry per CDR3 protein. The data hold 300,000 to 400,000 distinct CDR3 sequences, with about 12% observed a single time. These data also featured in a second study, about yellow fever vaccine responses in identical twins.

Sequenced sample: CD8+ T cells sorted from blood. The receptors stem from a woman aged 18-29 years in good health.

There are a few counts of this clonotype. The rearrangement links TRBV12-3 or TRBV12-4 to TRBJ1-2; D may be TRBD1 (6 bases). V was cut by 3 bases and J by 8 bases, with 19 bases left in between. The CDR3 is 15 amino acids. This chain's CDR3 is CASSFSDRRGRGYTF. CDR3 bases: TGTGCCAGCAGTTTCTCCGACAGGCGTGGTAGAGGCTACACCTTC.

V and J are TRBV7-9 and TRBJ2-4, with 7 bases identical to TRBD1. The ends lost 7 bases at V and 4 bases at J; junction bases unmatched: 13. Germline V gives CDR1 SEHNR, CDR2 FQNEAQ (reference sequence). This CDR3 has 16 amino acids. The CDR3 loop is CASTLTQGVEKNIQYF. The CDR3 DNA reads as TGTGCCAGCACCCTAACTCAGGGGGTGGAAAAAAACATTCAGTACTTC. Looking up the rest from reference TRBV7-9 and TRBJ2-4 gives the full variable domain: DTGVSQNPRHKITKRGQNVTFRCDPISEHNRLYWYRQTLGQGPEFLTYFQNEAQLEKSRLLSDRFSAERPKGSFSTLEIQRTEQGDSAMYLCASTLTQGVEKNIQYFGAGTRLSVL.

This chain uses TRBV5-1 with TRBJ1-1, with 9 nucleotides matching TRBD1. The CDR3 length is 16 residues. The germline gives CDR1 SGHRS, CDR2 YFSETQ. V was pared by 4 bases and J by 3 bases, with 10 bases of the junction left unmatched. The CDR3 nucleotides are TGCGCCAGCAGCCTAACAAACAGGGGGCGGGACACTGAAGCTTTCTTT. It encodes CASSLTNRGRDTEAFF.

V is TRBV6-6 and J is TRBJ2-3, with a weak D call TRBD2 (5 bases). The CDR3 is made up of 14 amino acids. Trimming stripped 0 bases from V and 3 bases from J, with 7 bases between. From germline, CDR1 is MNHNY and CDR2 SVGAGI (reference sequence). This chain's CDR3 is CASSYSGVTDTQYF. The CDR3 DNA reads as TGTGCCAGCAGTTACTCGGGAGTAACAGATACGCAGTATTTT.

The CDR3 DNA follows: TGTGCCAGCAGCCAAGATCGGGGTAACTCCTACAATGAGCAGTTCTTC. As protein: CASSQDRGNSYNEQFF. This chain uses TRBV14 with TRBJ2-1; TRBD2 might be the D (5 bases). CDR3 size: 16 residues. The V gene lost 0 bases and the J gene lost 0 bases, with 9 bases spanning the gap. CDR1 is SGHDN and CDR2 is FVKESK in the germline V gene.

This sequence joins TRBV10-3 and TRBJ2-2; the D gene is possibly TRBD1 (5 bases). This CDR3 spans 14 amino acids. V lost 2 bases and J 8 bases, leaving 12 bases between the germline ends. Germline values: CDR1 ENHRY, CDR2 SYGVKD. DNA of the CDR3: TGTGCCATCAGTGAGCCCGGCAGGGTTGGGGAGCTGTTTTTT. Translation: CAISEPGRVGELFF.

In its sample, this clonotype was seen a few times. This sequence joins TRBV7-9 and TRBJ1-1, with 9 bases aligning to TRBD1. V lost 3 bases to trimming and J lost 6 bases; unmatched junction nucleotides: 5. Looked up from germline, CDR1 is SEHNR and CDR2 is FQNEAQ (reference sequence). The CDR3 runs to 14 residues. The CDR3 DNA follows: TGTGCCAGCAGCTTCCCGGGACAGGGCTCTGAAGCTTTCTTT. This codes for CASSFPGQGSEAFF.

The rearrangement uses TRBV7-9 and TRBJ2-5, with TRBD1 matching 9 bases. The CDR3 sequence is 13 residues long. J lost 2 bases, V lost 6 bases, and 1 base had no gene match. Germline CDR1 and CDR2: SEHNR and FQNEAQ (reference sequence). The CDR3 loop reads CASRGQGQETQYF. The DNA for the CDR3 is TGTGCCAGCAGAGGACAGGGGCAAGAGACCCAGTACTTC.